The 9 T cell receptor beta chains in this list originate from one sample, sequenced in a study of graft-versus-host responses after intestinal transplantation. Measured with immunoSEQ multiplex PCR; TCRdb has only the in-frame clones, and not every one. Of roughly 39,000 clones listed, about 95% are singletons. These receptors have no known antigen. Sample: unstimulated CD8+ T cells sorted from spleen or lymph node cells, taken before transplant. These receptors all stem from a human donor who was the organ donor for an intestinal transplant.

V gene TRBV5-1 combines with J gene TRBJ1-2; 8 bases agree with TRBD1. Germline loops: CDR1 SGHRS, CDR2 YFSETQ. J was trimmed by 5 bases and V by 4 bases; bases with no gene match: 10. CDR3 size: 15 residues. The CDR3 spells CASSLGQGYRYGYTF. The CDR3 nucleotides are TGCGCCAGCAGCCTAGGACAGGGTTATCGGTATGGCTACACCTTC.

The rearrangement uses TRBV7-8 and TRBJ2-7; D is unclear. The CDR3 is 16 amino acids. The V gene lost 4 bases and the J gene lost 0 bases, with 16 bases spanning the gap. CDR1 and CDR2 from the germline V gene are SGHVS and FQNEAQ. The CDR3 DNA follows: TGTGCCAGCAGCTCAGAAGGCAGAGATAGCTCCTACGAGCAGTACTTC. As protein: CASSSEGRDSSYEQYF. The variable domain in full, with the rest retrieved from reference TRBV7-8 and TRBJ2-7, is GAGVSQSPRYKVAKRGQDVALRCDPISGHVSLFWYQQALGQGPEFLTYFQNEAQLDKSGLPSDRFFAERPEGSVSTLKIQRTQQEDSAVYLCASSSEGRDSSYEQYFGPGTRLTVT.

The chain joins TRBV15 to TRBJ2-1; 12 bases fit TRBD2. Germline V gene sequence: CDR1 LNHNV, CDR2 YYDKDF (reference sequence). This CDR3 comprises 15 residues. Germline trimming cut 6 bases from V and 8 bases from J; bases unmatched to any gene: 8. CDR3 sequence: CATRPLAGGLDEQFF. The CDR3, as DNA: TGTGCCACCAGACCTCTAGCGGGGGGGCTCGATGAGCAGTTCTTC.

The gene calls are TRBV4-3 and TRBJ1-4; no reliable D call. Between the trimmed V and J ends, which lost 0 bases and 4 bases, there was a span of 9 bases. Germline V lookup: CDR1 LGHNA, CDR2 YSLEER. This CDR3 is built from 15 residues. The CDR3 sequence is CASSQDGSRNEKLFF. In nucleotides, the CDR3 is TGCGCCAGCAGCCAAGATGGGTCCCGTAATGAAAAACTGTTTTTT.

For the CDR3, the DNA is TGTGCCAGCAGGGTAGGGCGGGGGGCCGGAGAGACCCAGTACTTC. Its translation is CASRVGRGAGETQYF. The rearrangement joins TRBV7-6 to TRBJ2-5; 8 bases fit TRBD2. The CDR3 length is 15 residues. Germline loops: CDR1 SGHVS, CDR2 FNYEAQ. Germline trimming cut 6 bases from V and 4 bases from J; bases unmatched to any gene: 10.

V is TRBV2 and J is TRBJ2-2; perhaps TRBD1 as D (6 bases). With 4 bases removed from V and 4 bases from J, the gap between germline ends came to 13 bases. CDR3 length: 15 amino acids. The germline V gene has CDR1 SNHLY and CDR2 FYNNEI. The CDR3 DNA is TGTGCCAGCAGTGGGGAGCCAGGGGCCACCGGGGAGCTGTTTTTT. This translates into CASSGEPGATGELFF.

V and J are TRBV19 and TRBJ1-1; D perhaps matches TRBD1 (6 bases). V shed 8 bases and J shed 6 bases, with 22 bases lying between them. The CDR3 spans 15 residues. Germline CDR1 and CDR2: LNHDA and SQIVND (reference sequence). CDR3 nucleotides: TGTGCCAGTCGGGCACAGGGCCCCTTAGACGCTGAAGCTTTCTTT. It encodes CASRAQGPLDAEAFF. The variable domain in full, completed from reference TRBV19 and TRBJ1-1, reads DGGITQSPKYLFRKEGQNVTLSCEQNLNHDAMYWYRQDPGQGLRLIYYSQIVNDFQKGDIAEGYSVSREKKESFPLTVTSAQKNPTAFYLCASRAQGPLDAEAFFGQGTRLTVV.

The chain has TRBV2 and TRBJ2-1, with a tentative D call TRBD2 (5 bases). The CDR3 has 15 amino acids. Trimming removed 4 bases from V and 0 bases from J, with 10 bases in between. Germline CDR1 reads SNHLY; CDR2 reads FYNNEI. The CDR3 DNA is TGTGCCAGCAGTGGGACTCCGGCCTCCTACAATGAGCAGTTCTTC. Protein sequence: CASSGTPASYNEQFF.

J is TRBJ1-2 and V is TRBV19; D is unclear. V shed 3 bases and J shed 6 bases, with 17 bases lying between them. Germline V gene lookup returns CDR1 LNHDA and CDR2 SQIVND (reference sequence). The CDR3 contains 15 residues. As DNA, the CDR3 is TGTGCCAGTAGTATGGGCGGAGGCACCCTCCATGGCTACACCTTC. Translated: CASSMGGGTLHGYTF.